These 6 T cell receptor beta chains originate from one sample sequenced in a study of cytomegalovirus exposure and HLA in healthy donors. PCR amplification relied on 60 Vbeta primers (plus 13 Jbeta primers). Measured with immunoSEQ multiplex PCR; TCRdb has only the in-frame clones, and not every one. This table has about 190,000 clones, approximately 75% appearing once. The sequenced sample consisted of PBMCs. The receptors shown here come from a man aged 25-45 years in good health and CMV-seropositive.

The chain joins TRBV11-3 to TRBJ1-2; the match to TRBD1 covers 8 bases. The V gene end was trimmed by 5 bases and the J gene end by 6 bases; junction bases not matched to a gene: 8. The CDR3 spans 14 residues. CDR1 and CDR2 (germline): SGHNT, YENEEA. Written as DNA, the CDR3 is TGTGCCAGCAGCCCCCCGAGCAGGGGGCATGGCTACACCTTC. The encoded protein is CASSPPSRGHGYTF. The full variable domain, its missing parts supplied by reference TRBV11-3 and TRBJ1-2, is EAGVVQSPRYKIIEKKQPVAFWCNPISGHNTLYWYLQNLGQGPELLIRYENEEAVDDSQLPKDRFSAERLKGVDSTLKIQPAELGDSAVYLCASSPPSRGHGYTFGSGTRLTVV.

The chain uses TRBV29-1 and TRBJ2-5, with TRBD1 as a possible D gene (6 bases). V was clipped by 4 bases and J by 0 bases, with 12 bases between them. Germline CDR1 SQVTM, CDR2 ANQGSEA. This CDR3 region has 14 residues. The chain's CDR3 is CSVGGGRHQETQYF. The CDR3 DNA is TGCAGCGTTGGTGGGGGCAGGCACCAAGAGACCCAGTACTTC. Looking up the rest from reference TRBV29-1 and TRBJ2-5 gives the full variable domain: SAVISQKPSRDICQRGTSLTIQCQVDSQVTMMFWYRQQPGQSLTLIATANQGSEATYESGFVIDKFPISRPNLTFSTLTVSNMSPEDSSIYLCSVGGGRHQETQYFGPGTRLLVL.

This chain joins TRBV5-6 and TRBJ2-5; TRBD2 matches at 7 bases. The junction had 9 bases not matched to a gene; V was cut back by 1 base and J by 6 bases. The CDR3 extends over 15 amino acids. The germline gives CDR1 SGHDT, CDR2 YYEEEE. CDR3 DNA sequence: TGTGCCAGCAGCTTGTGGCAGGGAGGGACGAAGACCCAGTACTTC. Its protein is CASSLWQGGTKTQYF.

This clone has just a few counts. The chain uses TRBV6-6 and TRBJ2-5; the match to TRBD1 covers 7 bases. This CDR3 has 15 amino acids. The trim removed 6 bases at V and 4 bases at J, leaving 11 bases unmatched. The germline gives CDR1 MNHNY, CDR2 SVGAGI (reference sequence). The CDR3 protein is CASSSPTGTAETQYF. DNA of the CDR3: TGTGCCAGCAGCTCCCCGACAGGGACGGCAGAGACCCAGTACTTC.

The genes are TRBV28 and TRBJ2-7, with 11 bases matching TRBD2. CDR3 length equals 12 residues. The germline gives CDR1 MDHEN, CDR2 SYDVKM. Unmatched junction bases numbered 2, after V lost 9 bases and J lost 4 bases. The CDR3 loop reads CASSGRGYEQYF. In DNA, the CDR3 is TGTGCCAGTAGCGGGAGGGGTTACGAGCAGTACTTC.

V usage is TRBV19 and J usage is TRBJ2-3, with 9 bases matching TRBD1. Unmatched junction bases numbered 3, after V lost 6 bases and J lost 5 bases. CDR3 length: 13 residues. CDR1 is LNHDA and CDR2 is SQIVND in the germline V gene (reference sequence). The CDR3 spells CASSDRGGDTQYF. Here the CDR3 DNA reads TGTGCCAGTAGCGACAGGGGGGGAGATACGCAGTATTTT.